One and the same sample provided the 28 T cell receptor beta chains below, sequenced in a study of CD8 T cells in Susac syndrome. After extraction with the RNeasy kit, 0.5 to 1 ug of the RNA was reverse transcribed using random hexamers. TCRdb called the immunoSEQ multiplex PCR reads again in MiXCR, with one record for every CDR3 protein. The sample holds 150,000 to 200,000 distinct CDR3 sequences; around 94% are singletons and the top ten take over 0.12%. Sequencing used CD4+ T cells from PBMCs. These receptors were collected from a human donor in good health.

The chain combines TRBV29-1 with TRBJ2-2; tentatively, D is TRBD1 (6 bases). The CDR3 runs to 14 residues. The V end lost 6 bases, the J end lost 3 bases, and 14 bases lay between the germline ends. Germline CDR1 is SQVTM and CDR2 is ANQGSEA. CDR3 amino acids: CSVGASLDTGELFF. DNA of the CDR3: TGCAGCGTGGGGGCTTCCCTGGACACCGGGGAGCTGTTTTTT.

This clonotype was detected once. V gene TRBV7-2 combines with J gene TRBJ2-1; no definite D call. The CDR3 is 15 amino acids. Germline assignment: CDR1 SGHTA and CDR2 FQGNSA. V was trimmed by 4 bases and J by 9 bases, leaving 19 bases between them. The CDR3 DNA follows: TGTGCCAGCAGCTGGGCCGGGCCCGCCGGCGGTGAGCAGTTCTTC. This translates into CASSWAGPAGGEQFF. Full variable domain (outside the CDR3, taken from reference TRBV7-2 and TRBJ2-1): GAGVSQSPSNKVTEKGKDVELRCDPISGHTALYWYRQSLGQGLEFLIYFQGNSAPDKSGLPSDRFSAERTGGSVSTLTIQRTQQEDSAVYLCASSWAGPAGGEQFFGPGTRLTVL.

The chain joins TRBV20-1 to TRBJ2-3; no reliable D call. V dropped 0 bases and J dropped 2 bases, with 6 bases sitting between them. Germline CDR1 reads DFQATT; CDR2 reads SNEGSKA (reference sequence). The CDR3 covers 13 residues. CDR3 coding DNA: TGCAGTGCTAGAGACGGGTTCACAGATACGCAGTATTTT. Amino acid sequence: CSARDGFTDTQYF.

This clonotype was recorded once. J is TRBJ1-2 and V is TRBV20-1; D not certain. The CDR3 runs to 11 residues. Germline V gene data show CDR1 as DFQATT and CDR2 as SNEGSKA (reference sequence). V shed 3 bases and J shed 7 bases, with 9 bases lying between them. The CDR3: CSASLPRGYTF. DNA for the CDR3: TGCAGTGCTAGTCTGCCCCGTGGCTACACCTTC.

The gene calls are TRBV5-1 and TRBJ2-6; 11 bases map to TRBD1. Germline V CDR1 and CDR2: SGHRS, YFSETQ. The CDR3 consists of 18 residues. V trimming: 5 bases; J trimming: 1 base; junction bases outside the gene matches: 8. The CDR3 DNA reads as TGCGCCAGCAGACCTGTCGGGACAGGGGGGTCTGGGGCCAACGTCCTGACTTTC. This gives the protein CASRPVGTGGSGANVLTF.

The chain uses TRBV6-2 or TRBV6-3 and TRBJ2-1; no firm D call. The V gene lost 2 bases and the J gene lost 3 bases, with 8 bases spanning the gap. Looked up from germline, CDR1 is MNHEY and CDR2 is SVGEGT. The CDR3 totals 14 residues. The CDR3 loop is CASSYGQNYNEQFF. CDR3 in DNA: TGTGCCAGCAGTTACGGCCAGAACTACAATGAGCAGTTCTTC.

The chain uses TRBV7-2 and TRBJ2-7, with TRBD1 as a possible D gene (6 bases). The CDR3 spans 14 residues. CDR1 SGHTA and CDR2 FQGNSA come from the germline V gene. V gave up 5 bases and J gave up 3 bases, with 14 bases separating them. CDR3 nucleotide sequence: TGTGCCAGCAGCCGCCGGACAGTGAACTACGAGCAGTACTTC. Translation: CASSRRTVNYEQYF.

The CDR3 region is CATSREQGVYEQYF. The CDR3 DNA reads as TGTGCCACCAGCAGAGAGCAGGGGGTATACGAGCAGTACTTC. The J gene is TRBJ2-7, the V gene TRBV15; TRBD1 aligns across 7 bases. The CDR3 loop spans 14 amino acids. The V segment lost 0 bases and the J segment 4 bases; nucleotides outside the gene matches: 3. Per the germline V gene, CDR1 is LNHNV and CDR2 is YYDKDF (reference sequence).

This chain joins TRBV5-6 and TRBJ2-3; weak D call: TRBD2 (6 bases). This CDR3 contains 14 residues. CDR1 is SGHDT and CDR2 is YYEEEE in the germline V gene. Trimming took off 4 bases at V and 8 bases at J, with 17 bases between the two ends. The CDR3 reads CASSKDSWRGTQYF. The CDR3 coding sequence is TGTGCCAGCAGCAAGGACTCCTGGCGGGGTACGCAGTATTTT.

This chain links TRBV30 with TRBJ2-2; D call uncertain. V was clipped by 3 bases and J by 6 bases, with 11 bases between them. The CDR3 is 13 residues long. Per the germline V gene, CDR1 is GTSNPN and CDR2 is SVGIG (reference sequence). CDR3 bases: TGTGCCTGGAGCTATACGGTTGCCGGGGAGCTGTTTTTT. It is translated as CAWSYTVAGELFF.

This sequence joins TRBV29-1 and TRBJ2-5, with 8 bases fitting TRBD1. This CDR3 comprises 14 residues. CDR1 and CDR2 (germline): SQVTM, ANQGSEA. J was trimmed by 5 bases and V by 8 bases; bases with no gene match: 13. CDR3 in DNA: TGCAGCACCCGCCTTACGGACAGGGCCGAGACCCAGTACTTC. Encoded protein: CSTRLTDRAETQYF.

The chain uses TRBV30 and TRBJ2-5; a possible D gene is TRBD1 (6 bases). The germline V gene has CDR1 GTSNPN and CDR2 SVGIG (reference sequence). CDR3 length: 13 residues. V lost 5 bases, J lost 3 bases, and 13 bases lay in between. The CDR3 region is CAWVQTGKETQYF. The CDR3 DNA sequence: TGTGCCTGGGTTCAGACAGGAAAAGAGACCCAGTACTTC. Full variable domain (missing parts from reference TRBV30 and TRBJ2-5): SQTIHQWPATLVQPVGSPLSLECTVEGTSNPNLYWYRQAAGRGLQLLFYSVGIGQISSEVPQNLSASRPQDRQFILSSKKLLLSDSGFYLCAWVQTGKETQYFGPGTRLLVL.

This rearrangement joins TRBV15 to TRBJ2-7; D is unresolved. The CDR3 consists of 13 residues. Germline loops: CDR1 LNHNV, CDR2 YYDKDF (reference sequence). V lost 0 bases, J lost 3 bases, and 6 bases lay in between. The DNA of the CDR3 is TGTGCCACCAGCAGAGATCAAGGCTACGAGCAGTACTTC. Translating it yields CATSRDQGYEQYF. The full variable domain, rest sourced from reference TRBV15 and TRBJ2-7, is DAMVIQNPRYQVTQFGKPVTLSCSQTLNHNVMYWYQQKSSQAPKLLFHYYDKDFNNEADTPDNFQSRRPNTSFCFLDIRSPGLGDTAMYLCATSRDQGYEQYFGPGTRLTVT.

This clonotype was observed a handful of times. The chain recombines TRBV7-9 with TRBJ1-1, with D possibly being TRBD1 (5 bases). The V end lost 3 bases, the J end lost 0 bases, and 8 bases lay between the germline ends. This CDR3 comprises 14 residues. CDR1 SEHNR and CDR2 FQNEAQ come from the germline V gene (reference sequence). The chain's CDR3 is CASSFGGMNTEAFF. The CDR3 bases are TGTGCCAGCAGCTTCGGGGGAATGAACACTGAAGCTTTCTTT.

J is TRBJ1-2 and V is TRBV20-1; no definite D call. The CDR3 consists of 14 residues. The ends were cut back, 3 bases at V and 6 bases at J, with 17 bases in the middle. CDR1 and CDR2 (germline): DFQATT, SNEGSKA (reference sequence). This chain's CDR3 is CSASPPNLLHGYTF. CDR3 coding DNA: TGCAGTGCTAGCCCTCCTAACCTACTCCATGGCTACACCTTC.

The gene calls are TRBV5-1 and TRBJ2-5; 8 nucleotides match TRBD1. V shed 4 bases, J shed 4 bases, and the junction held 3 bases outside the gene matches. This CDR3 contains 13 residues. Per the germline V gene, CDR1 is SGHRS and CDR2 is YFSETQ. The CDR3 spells CASSKDRGETQYF. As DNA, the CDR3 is TGCGCCAGCAGCAAAGACAGGGGAGAGACCCAGTACTTC.

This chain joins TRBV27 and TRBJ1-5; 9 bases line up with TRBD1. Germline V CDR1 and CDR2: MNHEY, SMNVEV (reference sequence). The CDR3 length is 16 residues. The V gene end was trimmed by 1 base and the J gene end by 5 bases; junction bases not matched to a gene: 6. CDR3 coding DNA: TGTGCCAGCAGTTTATGGGGACAGGGAAGGGATCAGCCCCAGCATTTT. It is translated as CASSLWGQGRDQPQHF.

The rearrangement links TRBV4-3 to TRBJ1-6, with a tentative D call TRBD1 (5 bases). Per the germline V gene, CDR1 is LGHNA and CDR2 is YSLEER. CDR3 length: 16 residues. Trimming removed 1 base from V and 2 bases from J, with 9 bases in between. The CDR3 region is CASSQVGRAYNSPLHF. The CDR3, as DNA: TGCGCCAGCAGCCAAGTCGGCAGGGCCTATAATTCACCCCTCCACTTT.

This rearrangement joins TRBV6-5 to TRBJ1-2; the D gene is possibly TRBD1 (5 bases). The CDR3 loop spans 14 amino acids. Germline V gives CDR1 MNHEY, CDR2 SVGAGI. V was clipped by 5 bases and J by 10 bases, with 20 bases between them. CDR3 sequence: CASSRQGGYGDYTF. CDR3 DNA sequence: TGTGCCAGCAGTAGGCAGGGAGGGTATGGAGACTACACCTTC.

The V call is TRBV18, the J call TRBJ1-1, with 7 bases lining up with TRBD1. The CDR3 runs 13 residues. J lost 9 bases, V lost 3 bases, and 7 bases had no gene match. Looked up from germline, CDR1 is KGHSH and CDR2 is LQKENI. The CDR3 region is CASSPPGQTKAFF. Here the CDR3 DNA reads TGTGCCAGCTCACCGCCGGGACAGACAAAAGCTTTCTTT. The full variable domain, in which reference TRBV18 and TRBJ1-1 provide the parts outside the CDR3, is NAGVMQNPRHLVRRRGQEARLRCSPMKGHSHVYWYRQLPEEGLKFMVYLQKENIIDESGMPKERFSAEFPKEGPSILRIQQVVRGDSAAYFCASSPPGQTKAFFGQGTRLTVV.

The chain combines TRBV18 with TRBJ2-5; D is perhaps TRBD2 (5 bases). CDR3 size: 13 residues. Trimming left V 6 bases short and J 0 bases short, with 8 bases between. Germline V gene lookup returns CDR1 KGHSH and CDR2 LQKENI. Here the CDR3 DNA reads TGTGCCAGCTCCCCGGGGAACCAAGAGACCCAGTACTTC. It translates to CASSPGNQETQYF.

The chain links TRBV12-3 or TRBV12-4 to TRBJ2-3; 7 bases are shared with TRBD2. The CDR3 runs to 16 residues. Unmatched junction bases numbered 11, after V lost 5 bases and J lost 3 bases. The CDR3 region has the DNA TGTGCCAGCAGTCCATTTCGAGCGGGGACGACAGATACGCAGTATTTT. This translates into CASSPFRAGTTDTQYF.

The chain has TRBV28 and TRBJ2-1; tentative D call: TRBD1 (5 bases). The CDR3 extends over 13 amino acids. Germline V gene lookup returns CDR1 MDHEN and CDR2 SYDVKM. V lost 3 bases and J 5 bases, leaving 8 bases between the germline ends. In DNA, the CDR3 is TGTGCCAGCAGTTTGGACATTCACAATGAGCAGTTCTTC. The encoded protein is CASSLDIHNEQFF.

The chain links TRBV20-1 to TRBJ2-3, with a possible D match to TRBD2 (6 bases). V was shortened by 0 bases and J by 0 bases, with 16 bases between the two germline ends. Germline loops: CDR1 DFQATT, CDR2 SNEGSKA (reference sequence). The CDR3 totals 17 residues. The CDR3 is CSARDAERAISTDTQYF. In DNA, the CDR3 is TGCAGTGCTAGAGATGCGGAGCGGGCCATTAGCACAGATACGCAGTATTTT.

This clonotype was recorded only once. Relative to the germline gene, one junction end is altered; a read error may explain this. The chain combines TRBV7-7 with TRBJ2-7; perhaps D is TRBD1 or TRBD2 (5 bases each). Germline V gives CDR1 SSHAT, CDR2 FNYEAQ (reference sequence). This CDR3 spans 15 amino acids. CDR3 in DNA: TGTGCTAGCAGCTTAGACGTCGGGGCCTCCTACGAGCAGTACTTC. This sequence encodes CASSLDVGASYEQYF.

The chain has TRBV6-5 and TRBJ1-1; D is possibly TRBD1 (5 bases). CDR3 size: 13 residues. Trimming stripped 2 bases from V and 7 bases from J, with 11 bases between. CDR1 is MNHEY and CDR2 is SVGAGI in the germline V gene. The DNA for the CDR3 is TGTGCCAGCAGTTACAGAGGGGAAGGTGAAGCTTTCTTT. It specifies CASSYRGEGEAFF.

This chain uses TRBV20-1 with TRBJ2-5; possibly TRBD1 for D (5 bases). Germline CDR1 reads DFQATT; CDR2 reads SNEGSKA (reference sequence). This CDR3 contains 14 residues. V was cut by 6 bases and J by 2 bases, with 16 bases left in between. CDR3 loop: CSARSVRDQETQYF. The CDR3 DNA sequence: TGCAGTGCCCGGAGTGTCAGGGATCAAGAGACCCAGTACTTC.

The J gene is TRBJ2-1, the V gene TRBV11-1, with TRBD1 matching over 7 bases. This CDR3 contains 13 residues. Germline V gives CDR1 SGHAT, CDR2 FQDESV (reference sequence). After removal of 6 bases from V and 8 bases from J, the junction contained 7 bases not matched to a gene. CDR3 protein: CASRRRQGHEQFF. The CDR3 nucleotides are TGTGCCAGCAGAAGACGACAGGGCCATGAGCAGTTCTTC.